This TCR beta chain was retrieved from a study of a mutant IDH1 vaccine in newly diagnosed glioma. V lost 3 bases to trimming and J lost 4 bases; unmatched junction nucleotides: 5. Germline CDR1 reads SGDLS; CDR2 reads YYNGEE. The CDR3 runs to 15 residues. The table came from immunoSEQ multiplex PCR; TCRdb's copy has only in-frame clones and leaves some out. The data hold about 59,000 clones, with more than 90% observed a single time. Described time point: baseline, week 1 (first vaccination visit). Treatment reported: pre-vaccination baseline after standard-of-care therapy. The chain employs TRBV9 and TRBJ1-4, with 8 positions matching TRBD1. Sequenced here: PBMCs, sampled from a glioma patient treated with radiotherapy, temozolomide or both. The sequence was obtained from a man aged 45-65 years with glioma. The CDR3: CASSARGLGNEKLFF. The CDR3 coding sequence is TGTGCCAGCAGCGCCAGGGGGCTGGGTAATGAAAAACTGTTTTTT.